The clone carrying this T cell receptor beta chain came up a few times. What it recognizes is unknown. Time point given: patch test 2, 6 weeks after DPC sensitization. The treatment denotes: therapeutic diphenylcyclopropenone sensitization with weekly scalp DPC. V lost 9 bases to trimming and J lost 6 bases, with 7 bases between them. CDR1 and CDR2 from the germline V gene are MDHEN and SYDVKM. The CDR3 is 10 residues long. The sample comes from a study of human T cells and chemical hapten exposure. TCRdb reanalysed the RACE reads using MiXCR and keeps one entry per CDR3 protein. Among some 54,000 distinct CDR3 sequences listed, around 10% were seen once. Study results and limitations: Significantly more large CDR3 similarity clusters arose among expanded TCRs than among controls. Sensitizing with DPC caused no change in TCRs above 1 in 1000 frequency.

This clonotype was sampled from a woman aged 45 to 65 with alopecia areata. Some clones in this sample may be carry-over from other donors' samples. The material was whole blood, obtained in connection with sensitization to the hapten diphenylcyclopropenone (DPC). The chain recombines TRBV28 with TRBJ2-3, with a possible D match to TRBD2 (5 bases). CDR3 bases: TGTGCCAGTTGGGAGGATACGCAGTATTTT. Its protein is CASWEDTQYF.